These 5 T cell receptor beta chains originate from one sample sequenced in a study of cytomegalovirus exposure and HLA in healthy donors. The PCR contained 60 Vbeta and 13 Jbeta primers. Here immunoSEQ multiplex PCR was the method, and the copy in TCRdb shows in-frame clones only, minus some. The table has about 78,000 clones, about four fifths seen once. Sequenced: PBMCs. These receptors all come from a man in his forties or fifties in good health and CMV-seropositive.

The chain is built from TRBV7-2 and TRBJ1-5, with 7 bases fitting TRBD1. V was pared by 2 bases and J by 1 base, with 5 bases of the junction left unmatched. The CDR3 consists of 16 residues. The germline gives CDR1 SGHTA, CDR2 FQGNSA. The CDR3 DNA reads TGTGCCAGCAGCTTAAGGCCCAGGGGGAGCAATCAGCCCCAGCATTTT. Translating gives CASSLRPRGSNQPQHF.

The genes are TRBV6-1 and TRBJ2-7, with a possible D match to TRBD1 (5 bases). The V and J ends lost 5 bases and 1 base respectively, with 12 bases between them. Germline V gene lookup returns CDR1 MNHNS and CDR2 SASEGT. The CDR3 totals 14 residues. CDR3 sequence: CASSYSRASYEQYF. In DNA form, the CDR3 reads TGTGCCAGCAGTTATTCCAGGGCTTCCTACGAGCAGTACTTC.

This clone was detected only a few times. The V call is TRBV6-5, the J call TRBJ2-3; D ambiguous. The length of the CDR3 is 12 residues. Germline assignment: CDR1 MNHEY and CDR2 SVGAGI. V was cut by 5 bases and J by 5 bases, with 8 bases left in between. The CDR3 nucleotides read TGTGCCAGCAGTCCGCGAAGAGATACGCAGTATTTT. Amino acid sequence: CASSPRRDTQYF.

This clone has more than one count but fewer than ten. The chain has TRBV11-2 and TRBJ1-1, with 9 bases identical to TRBD1. Germline CDR1 and CDR2: SGHAT and FQNNGV. The V gene end was trimmed by 4 bases and the J gene end by 6 bases; junction bases not matched to a gene: 6. The CDR3 length is 14 residues. This chain's CDR3 is CASSSRQGEAEAFF. Written as DNA, the CDR3 is TGTGCCAGCAGCTCCCGACAGGGGGAGGCTGAAGCTTTCTTT. The variable domain in full, with the rest retrieved from reference TRBV11-2 and TRBJ1-1, is EAGVAQSPRYKIIEKRQSVAFWCNPISGHATLYWYQQILGQGPKLLIQFQNNGVVDDSQLPKDRFSAERLKGVDSTLKIQPAKLEDSAVYLCASSSRQGEAEAFFGQGTRLTVV.

The rearrangement joins TRBV7-2 to TRBJ2-3; tentative D call: TRBD2 (6 bases). With 10 bases removed from V and 2 bases from J, the gap between germline ends came to 22 bases. The CDR3 loop spans 16 amino acids. Germline values: CDR1 SGHTA, CDR2 FQGNSA. The CDR3 region is CATDAWGEVSTDTQYF. The CDR3 DNA sequence: TGTGCCACCGATGCCTGGGGGGAGGTGTCCACAGATACGCAGTATTTT.